The 28 T cell receptor beta chains reported below all come from one sample, sequenced in a study of blood T cell repertoires in COVID-19. Profiled with immunoSEQ multiplex PCR; TCRdb holds only in-frame clones, not every one. The sample holds over 300,000 clones, 75% to 85% seen once. The sequenced sample was peripheral blood. The receptors here all came from a human donor in a cohort sampled during active COVID-19.

The chain recombines TRBV3-1 (or the pseudogene TRBV3-2) with TRBJ2-1, with 10 bases lining up with TRBD2. Germline CDR1 and CDR2: LGHDT and YNNKEL (reference sequence). V lost 4 bases and J lost 1; bases outside the gene matches: 10. This CDR3 has 18 amino acids. CDR3 DNA: TGTGCCAGCAGCCTCTTAGCGGGGGGAAAAGGATCCTACAATGAGCAGTTCTTC. It encodes CASSLLAGGKGSYNEQFF.

The V and J genes are TRBV6-1 and TRBJ2-7, with TRBD1 matching 11 bases. Germline V CDR1 and CDR2: MNHNS, SASEGT. The CDR3 loop spans 18 amino acids. The V segment lost 0 bases and the J segment 4 bases; nucleotides outside the gene matches: 11. The CDR3: CASSEARERTGGWYEQYF. The CDR3, as DNA: TGTGCCAGCAGTGAAGCTCGCGAGAGGACAGGGGGCTGGTACGAGCAGTACTTC.

V is TRBV2 and J is TRBJ1-3; D ambiguous. The CDR3 sequence is 14 residues long. Trimming shortened V by 4 bases and J by 0 bases, and 7 bases separated the two germline ends. CDR1 is SNHLY and CDR2 is FYNNEI in the germline V gene. CDR3 sequence: CASSGTSSGNTIYF. The CDR3, as DNA: TGTGCCAGCAGTGGTACCAGCTCTGGAAACACCATATATTTT.

The chain's CDR3 is CASRILGETEAFF. CDR3 in DNA: TGTGCCAGCAGGATTCTGGGAGAAACTGAAGCTTTCTTT. The chain links TRBV27 to TRBJ1-1; D remains ambiguous. Trimming removed 6 bases from V and 5 bases from J, with 13 bases in between. Germline CDR1 reads MNHEY; CDR2 reads SMNVEV (reference sequence). This CDR3 contains 13 residues.

This chain uses TRBV30 with TRBJ1-2, with 7 bases identical to TRBD1. V lost 2 bases, J lost 5 bases, and 8 bases stayed unmatched. This CDR3 comprises 14 residues. The germline gives CDR1 GTSNPN, CDR2 SVGIG (reference sequence). Here the CDR3 reads CAWSPGTAYYGYTF. CDR3 sequence (DNA): TGTGCCTGGAGTCCCGGGACAGCTTATTATGGCTACACCTTC.

This clone appeared a few times. The chain combines TRBV7-3 with TRBJ2-2; D may be TRBD1 (6 bases). Germline V gives CDR1 SGHTA, CDR2 FQGTGA. With 4 bases removed from V and 1 base from J, the gap between germline ends came to 13 bases. The CDR3 loop spans 16 amino acids. DNA of the CDR3: TGTGCCAGCAGCTCCCGGGACAAGGGGAACACCGGGGAGCTGTTTTTT. Translation: CASSSRDKGNTGELFF. Full variable domain (missing parts from reference TRBV7-3 and TRBJ2-2): GAGVSQTPSNKVTEKGKYVELRCDPISGHTALYWYRQSLGQGPEFLIYFQGTGAADDSGLPNDRFFAVRPEGSVSTLKIQRTERGDSAVYLCASSSRDKGNTGELFFGEGSRLTVL.

V and J are TRBV24-1 and TRBJ2-7, with 9 positions matching TRBD1. The germline V gene has CDR1 KGHDR and CDR2 SFDVKD. Germline trimming cut 5 bases from V and 2 bases from J; bases unmatched to any gene: 3. This CDR3 is built from 14 residues. The CDR3 sequence is CATSVGTGTYEQYF. CDR3 in DNA: TGTGCCACCAGTGTGGGGACAGGGACCTACGAGCAGTACTTC.

The chain carries TRBV5-5 and TRBJ1-1; 7 positions match TRBD1. V shed 3 bases, J shed 0 bases, and the junction held 5 bases outside the gene matches. Germline V gives CDR1 SGHKS, CDR2 YYEKEE (reference sequence). This CDR3 is 15 amino acids long. The CDR3 here is CASSSDRTMNTEAFF. Here the CDR3 DNA reads TGTGCCAGCAGCTCGGACAGGACCATGAACACTGAAGCTTTCTTT.

CDR3 in amino acids: CASSHGTGIGYTF. The DNA of the CDR3 is TGTGCCAGCAGCCACGGGACAGGGATCGGCTACACCTTC. The V and J genes are TRBV7-6 and TRBJ1-2, with 9 bases lining up with TRBD1. V dropped 5 bases and J dropped 8; count of bases not matched to a gene: 6. The germline gives CDR1 SGHVS, CDR2 FNYEAQ. The CDR3 length is 13 residues.

DNA for the CDR3: TGCGCCAGCAGCTTGGTACCGGGGGCCTACGAGCAGTACTTC. Translated, it gives CASSLVPGAYEQYF. This rearrangement joins TRBV5-1 to TRBJ2-7; D may be TRBD2 (6 bases). This CDR3 region has 14 residues. The V gene lost 0 bases and the J gene lost 2 bases, with 9 bases spanning the gap. Germline-derived CDR1 and CDR2 are SGHRS and YFSETQ.

V usage is TRBV18 and J usage is TRBJ2-2; tentative D call: TRBD1 (5 bases). Germline V CDR1 and CDR2: KGHSH, LQKENI. The CDR3 has 14 amino acids. V lost 3 bases to trimming and J lost 5 bases, with 10 bases between them. The CDR3 here is CASSPLRDTGELFF. The CDR3 nucleotides are TGTGCCAGCTCACCCCTCAGGGATACCGGGGAGCTGTTTTTT.

As regards this clone: In the same sample, other DNA sequences code for this CDR3. The rearrangement joins TRBV5-1 to TRBJ1-1, with a possible D match to TRBD1 (5 bases). CDR3 length: 11 residues. Germline lookup yields CDR1 SGHRS and CDR2 YFSETQ. Trimming removed 1 base from V and 11 bases from J, with 9 bases in between. The CDR3 region has the DNA TGCGCCAGCAGCTTGACGGGGGAGGCTTTCTTT. This sequence encodes CASSLTGEAFF. Variable domain in full (rest from reference TRBV5-1 and TRBJ1-1): KAGVTQTPRYLIKTRGQQVTLSCSPISGHRSVSWYQQTPGQGLQFLFEYFSETQRNKGNFPGRFSGRQFSNSRSEMNVSTLELGDSALYLCASSLTGEAFFGQGTRLTVV.

This clone was observed a handful of times. The chain is built from TRBV28 and TRBJ1-6, with D hard to call. The V and J ends lost 3 bases and 9 bases respectively, with 9 bases between them. Germline-derived CDR1 and CDR2 are MDHEN and SYDVKM. The CDR3 totals 13 residues. As DNA, the CDR3 is TGTGCCAGCAGTTTGAGACTCATTTCACCCCTCCACTTT. Its translation is CASSLRLISPLHF. The full variable domain, completed using reference TRBV28 and TRBJ1-6, is DVKVTQSSRYLVKRTGEKVFLECVQDMDHENMFWYRQDPGLGLRLIYFSYDVKMKEKGDIPEGYSVSREKKERFSLILESASTNQTSMYLCASSLRLISPLHFGNGTRLTVT.

V and J are TRBV5-1 and TRBJ1-2, with TRBD1 identical over 8 bases. The CDR3 has 12 amino acids. Germline V gives CDR1 SGHRS, CDR2 YFSETQ. Trimming at V came to 6 bases and at J to 8 bases, leaving 6 bases not matched to a gene. CDR3 loop: CASKYQGAGYTF. The CDR3 region has the DNA TGCGCCAGCAAATATCAGGGGGCCGGCTACACCTTC.

This chain connects TRBV6-5 to TRBJ1-1, with D unclear. Per germline, CDR1 MNHEY and CDR2 SVGAGI. This CDR3 comprises 13 residues. V was pared by 7 bases and J by 3 bases, with 12 bases between. The CDR3 protein is CASIRSIDTEAFF. CDR3 bases: TGTGCCAGCATTCGGTCTATAGACACTGAAGCTTTCTTT.

This clone was seen a few times. The DNA of the CDR3 is TGTGCCTGGAGTGCAGGGGTGAATGGCTACACCTTC. Encoded protein: CAWSAGVNGYTF. V and J are TRBV30 and TRBJ1-2; tentative D call: TRBD1 (6 bases). Deletions cut 1 base from V and 6 bases from J, with 9 bases between. The CDR3 length is 12 residues. Looked up from germline, CDR1 is GTSNPN and CDR2 is SVGIG (reference sequence).

The chain is built from TRBV12-5 and TRBJ2-3; D might be TRBD1 (6 bases). Per germline, CDR1 LGHNT and CDR2 FRNRAP. The CDR3 contains 13 residues. The V gene lost 2 bases and the J gene lost 3 bases, with 6 bases spanning the gap. CDR3 in DNA: TGTGCTAGTGGTTTGACAGGGACAGATACGCAGTATTTT. Protein sequence: CASGLTGTDTQYF.

The chain is built from TRBV7-3 and TRBJ2-5; 8 bases align to TRBD2. This CDR3 is 13 amino acids long. The V gene's germline CDR1 is SGHTA and CDR2 FQGTGA. The V and J ends lost 3 bases and 6 bases, in that order; junction bases with no gene match: 3. CDR3 amino acids: CASSLSGGQTQYF. The DNA for the CDR3 is TGTGCCAGCAGCTTGAGCGGGGGCCAGACCCAGTACTTC.

This chain links TRBV7-9 with TRBJ1-3; TRBD1 matches at 9 bases. From germline, CDR1 is SEHNR and CDR2 FQNEAQ (reference sequence). CDR3 length: 13 residues. V shed 5 bases, J shed 8 bases, and the junction held 4 bases outside the gene matches. The CDR3 DNA reads as TGTGCCAGCAGCGGACAGGGGTCGGACACCATATATTTT. It yields the protein CASSGQGSDTIYF.

The gene calls are TRBV5-1 and TRBJ2-6, with 7 bases aligning to TRBD1. Trimming took 6 bases from V and 1 from J; bases not matched to a gene: 13. The CDR3 extends over 18 amino acids. Germline V lookup: CDR1 SGHRS, CDR2 YFSETQ. The chain's CDR3 is CASTPPGQTVSGANVLTF. In DNA form, the CDR3 reads TGCGCCAGCACCCCTCCGGGACAGACAGTTTCTGGGGCCAACGTCCTGACTTTC.

About this clone itself: Different DNA sequences within this sample yield the same CDR3. The chain recombines TRBV7-3 with TRBJ2-1; tentative D call: TRBD2 (6 bases). There are 15 residues in the CDR3. Germline V gene sequence: CDR1 SGHTA, CDR2 FQGTGA. The V and J ends lost 5 bases and 1 base respectively, with 12 bases between them. CDR3 in amino acids: CASSLGGGSYNEQFF. The CDR3 DNA reads as TGTGCCAGCAGCCTCGGAGGAGGGTCCTACAATGAGCAGTTCTTC.

V is TRBV3-1 (or the pseudogene TRBV3-2) and J is TRBJ2-2; D perhaps matches TRBD1 (5 bases). The CDR3 runs to 15 residues. Germline V gives CDR1 LGHDT, CDR2 YNNKEL (reference sequence). Between the trimmed V and J ends, which lost 0 bases and 7 bases, there was a span of 12 bases. The CDR3 here is CASSQDPGMHGELFF. The CDR3 region has the DNA TGTGCCAGCAGCCAAGATCCAGGGATGCACGGGGAGCTGTTTTTT.

The V call is TRBV5-4, the J call TRBJ2-7; maybe TRBD2 (6 bases). V was cut by 4 bases and J by 4 bases, with 18 bases left in between. The germline V gene has CDR1 SGHNT and CDR2 YYREEE (reference sequence). This CDR3 comprises 15 residues. The chain's CDR3 is CASSRAGRSEYEQYF. CDR3 sequence (DNA): TGTGCCAGCAGCCGAGCAGGGAGGTCAGAATACGAGCAGTACTTC.

The V call is TRBV18, the J call TRBJ2-7; TRBD1 aligns across 8 bases. The CDR3 is 15 amino acids. V was pared by 4 bases and J by 1 base, with 6 bases of the junction left unmatched. CDR1 and CDR2 from the germline V gene are KGHSH and LQKENI. DNA of the CDR3: TGTGCCAGCTCACGTCAAACAGGGGGGTCCTACGAGCAGTACTTC. This sequence encodes CASSRQTGGSYEQYF.

This clone was seen only once. J is TRBJ2-2 and V is TRBV5-1; 7 nucleotides align to TRBD2. The CDR3 covers 15 residues. CDR1 SGHRS and CDR2 YFSETQ come from the germline V gene. J was trimmed by 4 bases and V by 4 bases; bases with no gene match: 7. CDR3 DNA: TGCGCCAGCAGCCCCCGGGACTACCCCACCGGGGAGCTGTTTTTT. This sequence encodes CASSPRDYPTGELFF.

The rearrangement uses TRBV30 and TRBJ1-5, with a weak D call TRBD1 (6 bases). The CDR3 totals 13 residues. V gave up 7 bases and J gave up 3 bases, with 13 bases separating them. Germline-derived CDR1 and CDR2 are GTSNPN and SVGIG (reference sequence). This CDR3 is CALTPGDNQPQHF. The CDR3, as DNA: TGTGCCTTAACTCCAGGGGACAATCAGCCCCAGCATTTT.

The gene calls are TRBV14 and TRBJ2-1, with 10 bases fitting TRBD2. After removal of 5 bases from V and 0 bases from J, the junction contained 4 bases not matched to a gene. Per germline, CDR1 SGHDN and CDR2 FVKESK. This CDR3 is built from 16 residues. CDR3 coding DNA: TGTGCCAGCAGCTCCCAGCGGGGGGGCTCCTACAATGAGCAGTTCTTC. This translates into CASSSQRGGSYNEQFF.

The V gene is TRBV5-8, the J gene TRBJ2-1, with D maybe TRBD2 (5 bases). The CDR3 has 15 residues. Trimming removed 0 bases from V and 12 bases from J, with 19 bases in between. Germline V lookup: CDR1 SGHTS, CDR2 YDEGEE. CDR3 protein: CASSLGELSVLRQFF. The CDR3 DNA reads as TGTGCCAGCAGCTTGGGGGAGTTATCGGTTCTGAGGCAGTTCTTC.